Presented here are 19 T cell receptor beta chains from one specimen sequenced in a study of OX40 agonist ivuxolimab in advanced cancers. The method behind the library was the immunoSEQ multiplex PCR assay. TCRdb re-hosts the immuneACCESS table, in-frame sequences only. Its copies lack some clones; in the studies checked, an unresolved V gene accounts for under half of them, and the cause for the rest is not known. The sample includes about 73,000 clones, with about 89% observed a single time. The top ten constitute 0.68% of the sample. Sequencing used CD4+ or CD8+ T cells sorted from blood, obtained in a trial of the OX40 agonist ivuxolimab. The receptor set was obtained from an adult with an advanced solid tumor such as melanoma, head and neck, liver or kidney cancer.

The V and J genes are TRBV10-3 and TRBJ2-5, with TRBD2 matching over 15 bases. The V gene end was trimmed by 3 bases and the J gene end by 2 bases; junction bases not matched to a gene: 1. The CDR3 sequence is 16 residues long. Germline assignment: CDR1 ENHRY and CDR2 SYGVKD. Written as DNA, the CDR3 is TGTGCCATCAGTGAAGGGACTAGCGGGGGGCAAGAGACCCAGTACTTC. This gives the protein CAISEGTSGGQETQYF.

The chain combines TRBV7-8 with TRBJ2-7; TRBD1 matches at 10 bases. This CDR3 spans 15 amino acids. Losses at the gene ends were 5 bases for V and 0 bases for J; bases not matched to a gene: 4. Germline V CDR1 and CDR2: SGHVS, FQNEAQ. Here the CDR3 DNA reads TGTGCCAGCAGCGCGGGACAGGGGTCCTCCTACGAGCAGTACTTC. Translating gives CASSAGQGSSYEQYF.

The chain joins TRBV5-1 to TRBJ1-2, with 9 bases identical to TRBD1. The J segment lost 4 bases and the V segment lost 4 bases, leaving 11 bases of the junction unmatched. CDR3 length: 16 amino acids. In germline, CDR1 is SGHRS, CDR2 YFSETQ. CDR3 nucleotides: TGCGCCAGCAGCATATCCGGGACAGGGAGTGCCTATGGCTACACCTTC. Its translation is CASSISGTGSAYGYTF.

DNA for the CDR3: TGTGCCAGCAGCCGCCAGGGACCGTCCTACGAGCAGTACTTC. It is translated as CASSRQGPSYEQYF. The rearrangement links TRBV11-2 to TRBJ2-7, with D perhaps given as TRBD1 or TRBD2 (5 bases each). Germline CDR1 SGHAT, CDR2 FQNNGV. V lost 5 bases, J lost 1 base, and 12 bases lay in between. CDR3 length: 14 amino acids.

This chain connects TRBV5-5 to TRBJ1-1; 7 nucleotides agree with TRBD1. Germline V CDR1 and CDR2: SGHKS, YYEKEE (reference sequence). CDR3 length equals 16 residues. Unmatched junction bases numbered 6, after V lost 1 base and J lost 0 bases. The CDR3 here is CASSLSPDRMNTEAFF. The CDR3 DNA reads TGTGCCAGCAGCTTGAGCCCGGACAGGATGAACACTGAAGCTTTCTTT.

The V gene is TRBV2, the J gene TRBJ1-1; 12 nucleotides agree with TRBD1. Germline CDR1 and CDR2: SNHLY and FYNNEI. The CDR3 contains 16 residues. Trimming removed 3 bases from V and 10 bases from J; junction bases left unmatched: 12. CDR3 region: CASSEGQGALGSGAFF. In nucleotides, the CDR3 is TGTGCCAGCAGTGAGGGACAGGGGGCGCTTGGGTCCGGAGCTTTCTTT.

This clone was counted once. This chain joins TRBV6-6 and TRBJ1-1; D gene uncertain. CDR1 and CDR2 (germline): MNHNY, SVGAGI (reference sequence). Trimming took off 4 bases at V and 2 bases at J, with 8 bases between the two ends. The CDR3 runs to 13 residues. CDR3 DNA: TGTGCCAGCAGTTCCGGGGTTAACACTGAAGCTTTCTTT. It encodes CASSSGVNTEAFF.

This chain links TRBV27 with TRBJ1-1; no clear D gene. The V end lost 11 bases, the J end lost 1 base, and 17 bases lay between the germline ends. Germline CDR1 and CDR2: MNHEY and SMNVEV (reference sequence). The CDR3 loop spans 14 amino acids. CDR3 sequence reads: CAAAPWQTNTEAFF. CDR3 sequence (DNA): TGTGCCGCCGCCCCCTGGCAGACGAACACTGAAGCTTTCTTT.

The rearrangement uses TRBV10-3 and TRBJ1-5; 8 bases map to TRBD1. CDR1 ENHRY and CDR2 SYGVKD come from the germline V gene. CDR3 length: 14 amino acids. With V trimmed by 9 bases and J by 3 bases, 7 bases remained unmatched. CDR3 sequence reads: CAIARGQDNQPQHF. DNA of the CDR3: TGTGCCATTGCTCGGGGACAGGACAATCAGCCCCAGCATTTT.

This chain uses TRBV15 with TRBJ2-3; the D gene is possibly TRBD1 (5 bases). Germline V gene data show CDR1 as LNHNV and CDR2 as YYDKDF (reference sequence). The germline V and J ends were trimmed by 2 bases and 6 bases, with 15 bases remaining between them. CDR3 length: 15 amino acids. The CDR3 loop reads CATSRPGRGEDTQYF. The CDR3 coding sequence is TGTGCCACCAGCAGACCAGGGCGAGGAGAGGATACGCAGTATTTT. The entire variable domain, with the rest obtained from reference TRBV15 and TRBJ2-3, is as follows: DAMVIQNPRYQVTQFGKPVTLSCSQTLNHNVMYWYQQKSSQAPKLLFHYYDKDFNNEADTPDNFQSRRPNTSFCFLDIRSPGLGDTAMYLCATSRPGRGEDTQYFGPGTRLTVL.

This chain connects TRBV19 to TRBJ2-1; D unresolved. Trimming cost V 2 bases and J 4 bases, with 9 bases left between them. The CDR3 runs to 14 residues. Germline values: CDR1 LNHDA, CDR2 SQIVND (reference sequence). CDR3 protein: CASSILTAYNEQFF. As DNA, the CDR3 is TGTGCCAGTAGTATATTGACGGCTTACAATGAGCAGTTCTTC.

V is TRBV4-1 and J is TRBJ2-2; D unresolved. There are 11 residues in the CDR3. The V end was cut by 4 bases, the J end by 4 bases, with 1 base between. Germline CDR1 and CDR2: MGHRA and YSYEKL. The CDR3 loop is CASSRTGELFF. The CDR3 coding sequence is TGCGCCAGCAGCCGCACCGGGGAGCTGTTTTTT.

As DNA, the CDR3 is TGTGCCTGGAGTGTCAGCGGGGGGCACTACCGACTAGTAACAGATACGCAGTATTTT. It yields the protein CAWSVSGGHYRLVTDTQYF. This chain connects TRBV30 to TRBJ2-3; TRBD2 agrees at 9 bases. The germline gives CDR1 GTSNPN, CDR2 SVGIG (reference sequence). CDR3 length equals 19 residues. V lost 0 bases, J lost 3 bases, and 16 bases stayed unmatched.

CDR3 loop: CSISQGANYGYTF. DNA of the CDR3: TGCAGCATAAGTCAGGGAGCTAACTATGGCTACACCTTC. The chain joins TRBV29-1 to TRBJ1-2; weak D call: TRBD1 (5 bases). The germline V and J ends were trimmed by 8 bases and 0 bases, with 13 bases remaining between them. Looked up from germline, CDR1 is SQVTM and CDR2 is ANQGSEA. The CDR3 runs to 13 residues.

This clone was found a few times. V gene TRBV5-1 combines with J gene TRBJ2-7, with 9 bases matching TRBD1. This CDR3 is 14 amino acids long. Germline CDR1 SGHRS, CDR2 YFSETQ. V lost 7 bases and J lost 7; bases outside the gene matches: 12. In nucleotides, the CDR3 is TGCGCCAGCGGGGCTACAGGGGGCGAGGGTGAGCAGTACTTC. Translation: CASGATGGEGEQYF.

The chain recombines TRBV7-2 with TRBJ2-3; D call uncertain. The CDR3 runs to 14 residues. Germline V lookup: CDR1 SGHTA, CDR2 FQGNSA. The germline V and J ends were trimmed by 7 bases and 4 bases, with 15 bases remaining between them. The CDR3, as DNA: TGTGCCAGCACCGGCTCAAGGCAGGCAGATACGCAGTATTTT. Its translation is CASTGSRQADTQYF.

This clone was seen a handful of times. The chain joins TRBV28 to TRBJ1-1; no definite D call. Trimming stripped 2 bases from V and 8 bases from J, with 6 bases between. The CDR3 is 11 amino acids. CDR1 is MDHEN, CDR2 SYDVKM, per germline. The CDR3 reads CASSLNREAFF. In nucleotides, the CDR3 is TGTGCCAGCAGTTTAAACAGAGAAGCTTTCTTT.

The chain carries TRBV19 and TRBJ1-4; D is undetermined. This CDR3 spans 14 amino acids. Trimming left V 6 bases short and J 8 bases short, with 16 bases between. Germline loops: CDR1 LNHDA, CDR2 SQIVND (reference sequence). Here the CDR3 DNA reads TGTGCCAGTAGGACCTTTGAGGTGGGCGAAAAACTGTTTTTT. Its translation is CASRTFEVGEKLFF. The full variable domain, in which reference TRBV19 and TRBJ1-4 provide the parts outside the CDR3, is DGGITQSPKYLFRKEGQNVTLSCEQNLNHDAMYWYRQDPGQGLRLIYYSQIVNDFQKGDIAEGYSVSREKKESFPLTVTSAQKNPTAFYLCASRTFEVGEKLFFGSGTQLSVL.

This chain links TRBV9 with TRBJ2-3, with no clear D. Looked up from germline, CDR1 is SGDLS and CDR2 is YYNGEE. Trimming cost V 0 bases and J 3 bases, with 11 bases left between them. The CDR3 runs 15 residues. The CDR3 DNA reads as TGTGCCAGCAGCGTAGGTGGCGGCTCTACAGATACGCAGTATTTT. Residues: CASSVGGGSTDTQYF.